This entry describes one TCR beta chain. Its antigen is still unknown. No qualities accompany the bases; no much larger clone lies one base away. Receptor libraries were prepared by the immunoSEQ multiplex PCR assay. Entries here come from immuneACCESS through TCRdb and include only in-frame sequences with V and J called. Some clones fail to appear in such tables; in the studies checked, an unresolved V gene covers under half of the shortfall, and the cause of the remainder is unknown. Here the sample has 45,000 or so clones; 91% occur a single time. Around 23% of the sample comes from the top ten. This sample was taken from a study of control samples from healthy donors and cancer patients (dated by TCRdb to about 2020). Deletion took 4 bases off V and 1 base off J, with a span of 19 bases between the germline ends. The CDR3 measures 17 amino acids from cysteine to phenylalanine. Only the CDR3 DNA stays, 51 bases, in frame from base 1. CDR1 is given as SGHRS and CDR2 as YFSETQ, both from the germline V gene.

The sequenced sample was PBMCs. The rearrangement joined TRBV5-1 to TRBJ2-3; TRBD1 is a possible D gene, resting on 5 matching bases. The source is a woman between 35 and 50 years old with head and neck cancer. The CDR3 region reads CASSTLGSGLGTDTQYF. The bases are TGCGCCAGCAGCACACTGGGGTCAGGGTTGGGCACAGATACGCAGTATTTT.